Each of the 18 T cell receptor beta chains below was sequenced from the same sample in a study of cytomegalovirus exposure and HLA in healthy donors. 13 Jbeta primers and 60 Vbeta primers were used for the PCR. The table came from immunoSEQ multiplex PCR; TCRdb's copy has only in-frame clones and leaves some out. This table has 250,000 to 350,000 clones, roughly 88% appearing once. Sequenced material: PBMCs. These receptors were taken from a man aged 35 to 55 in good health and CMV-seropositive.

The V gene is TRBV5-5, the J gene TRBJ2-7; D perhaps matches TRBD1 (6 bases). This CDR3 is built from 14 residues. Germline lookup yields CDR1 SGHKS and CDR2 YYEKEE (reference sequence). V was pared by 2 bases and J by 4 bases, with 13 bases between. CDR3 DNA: TGTGCCAGCAGCTTTATTACAGGGTCTTACGAGCAGTACTTC. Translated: CASSFITGSYEQYF.

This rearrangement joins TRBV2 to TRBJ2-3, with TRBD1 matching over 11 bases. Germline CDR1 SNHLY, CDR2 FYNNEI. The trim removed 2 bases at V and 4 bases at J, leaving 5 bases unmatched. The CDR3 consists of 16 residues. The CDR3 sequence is CASSEFGTGGSDTQYF. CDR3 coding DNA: TGTGCCAGCAGTGAATTCGGGACAGGGGGATCAGATACGCAGTATTTT.

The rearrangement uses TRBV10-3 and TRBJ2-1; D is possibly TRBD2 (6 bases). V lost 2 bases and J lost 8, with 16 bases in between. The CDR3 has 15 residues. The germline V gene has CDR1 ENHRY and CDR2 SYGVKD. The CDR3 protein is CAISERGTPPDEQFF. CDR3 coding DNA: TGTGCCATCAGTGAGCGCGGGACTCCCCCGGATGAGCAGTTCTTC.

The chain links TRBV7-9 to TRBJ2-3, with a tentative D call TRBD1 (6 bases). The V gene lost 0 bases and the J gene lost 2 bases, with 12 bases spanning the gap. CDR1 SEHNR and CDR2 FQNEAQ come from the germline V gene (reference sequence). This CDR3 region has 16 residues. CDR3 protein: CASSLAAGDLTDTQYF. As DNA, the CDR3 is TGTGCCAGCAGCTTAGCTGCAGGGGACCTCACAGATACGCAGTATTTT. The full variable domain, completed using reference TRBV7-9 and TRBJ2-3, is DTGVSQNPRHKITKRGQNVTFRCDPISEHNRLYWYRQTLGQGPEFLTYFQNEAQLEKSRLLSDRFSAERPKGSFSTLEIQRTEQGDSAMYLCASSLAAGDLTDTQYFGPGTRLTVL.

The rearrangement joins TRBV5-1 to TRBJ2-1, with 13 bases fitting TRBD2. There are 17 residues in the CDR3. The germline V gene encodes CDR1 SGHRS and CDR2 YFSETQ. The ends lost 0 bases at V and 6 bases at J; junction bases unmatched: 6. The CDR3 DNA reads TGCGCCAGCAGCTTGGCACTAGCGGGAGGGCCGAGCAATGAGCAGTTCTTC. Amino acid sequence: CASSLALAGGPSNEQFF.

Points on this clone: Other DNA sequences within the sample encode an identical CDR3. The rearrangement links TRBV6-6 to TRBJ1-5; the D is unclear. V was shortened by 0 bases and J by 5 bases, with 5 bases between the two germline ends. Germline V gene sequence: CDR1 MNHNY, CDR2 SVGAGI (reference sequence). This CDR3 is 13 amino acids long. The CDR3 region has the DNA TGTGCCAGCAGTTACTCGCGGGATCAGCCCCAGCATTTT. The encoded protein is CASSYSRDQPQHF.

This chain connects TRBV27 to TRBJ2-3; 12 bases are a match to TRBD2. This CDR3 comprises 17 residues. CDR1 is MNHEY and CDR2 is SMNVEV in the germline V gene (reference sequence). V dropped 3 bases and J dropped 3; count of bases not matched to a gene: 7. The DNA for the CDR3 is TGTGCCAGCAGTTTGCTTAACCTAGCGGGAGGGACAGATACGCAGTATTTT. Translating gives CASSLLNLAGGTDTQYF.

CDR3 DNA: TGTGCCAGCAGCCCCCGGAAACTAGCGGGACCCAATGAGCAGTTCTTC. Its translation: CASSPRKLAGPNEQFF. This rearrangement joins TRBV7-2 to TRBJ2-1, with 10 bases lining up with TRBD2. There are 16 residues in the CDR3. Per the germline V gene, CDR1 is SGHTA and CDR2 is FQGNSA. V lost 5 bases and J lost 6; bases outside the gene matches: 10.

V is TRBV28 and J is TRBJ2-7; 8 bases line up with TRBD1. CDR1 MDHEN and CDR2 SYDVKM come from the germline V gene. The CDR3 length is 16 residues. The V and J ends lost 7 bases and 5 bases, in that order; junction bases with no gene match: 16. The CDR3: CASKEGVRQGRNEQYF. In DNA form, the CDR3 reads TGTGCCAGCAAAGAAGGGGTCAGACAGGGGAGGAACGAGCAGTACTTC.

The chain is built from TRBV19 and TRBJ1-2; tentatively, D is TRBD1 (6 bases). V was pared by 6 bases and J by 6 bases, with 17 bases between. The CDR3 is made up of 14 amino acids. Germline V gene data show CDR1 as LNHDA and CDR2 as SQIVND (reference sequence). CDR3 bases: TGTGCCAGTAGCACCGGGACACGGTTAAATGGCTACACCTTC. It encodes CASSTGTRLNGYTF. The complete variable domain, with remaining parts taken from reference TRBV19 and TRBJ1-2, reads DGGITQSPKYLFRKEGQNVTLSCEQNLNHDAMYWYRQDPGQGLRLIYYSQIVNDFQKGDIAEGYSVSREKKESFPLTVTSAQKNPTAFYLCASSTGTRLNGYTFGSGTRLTVV.

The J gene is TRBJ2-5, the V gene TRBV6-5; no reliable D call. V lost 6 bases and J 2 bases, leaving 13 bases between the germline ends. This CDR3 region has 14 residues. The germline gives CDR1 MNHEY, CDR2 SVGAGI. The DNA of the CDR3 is TGTGCCAGCAGCCCCACAACACTACAAGAGACCCAGTACTTC. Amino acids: CASSPTTLQETQYF.

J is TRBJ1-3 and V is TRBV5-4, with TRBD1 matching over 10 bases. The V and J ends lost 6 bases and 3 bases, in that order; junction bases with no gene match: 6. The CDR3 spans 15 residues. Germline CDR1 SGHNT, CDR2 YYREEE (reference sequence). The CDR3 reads CASTQTGGLGNTIYF. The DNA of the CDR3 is TGTGCCAGCACCCAGACAGGGGGCCTTGGAAACACCATATATTTT.

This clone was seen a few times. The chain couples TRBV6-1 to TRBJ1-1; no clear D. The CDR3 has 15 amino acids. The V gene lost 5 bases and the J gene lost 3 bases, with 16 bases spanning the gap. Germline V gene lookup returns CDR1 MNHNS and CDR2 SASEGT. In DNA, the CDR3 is TGTGCCAGCAGTCCCGTTGGTCTTCGGGACACTGAAGCTTTCTTT. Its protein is CASSPVGLRDTEAFF.

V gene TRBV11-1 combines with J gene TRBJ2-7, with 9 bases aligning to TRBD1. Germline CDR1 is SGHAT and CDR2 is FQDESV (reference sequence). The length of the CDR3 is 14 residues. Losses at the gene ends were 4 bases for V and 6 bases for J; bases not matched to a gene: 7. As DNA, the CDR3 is TGTGCCAGCAGCTCCGACAGGGGGGTCTTCGAGCAGTACTTC. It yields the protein CASSSDRGVFEQYF.

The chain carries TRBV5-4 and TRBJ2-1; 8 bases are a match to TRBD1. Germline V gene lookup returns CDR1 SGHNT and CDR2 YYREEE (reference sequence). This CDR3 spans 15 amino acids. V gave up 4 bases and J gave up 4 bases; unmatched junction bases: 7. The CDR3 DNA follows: TGTGCCAGCAGCCAGGGACAGGCGGTATACAATGAGCAGTTCTTC. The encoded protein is CASSQGQAVYNEQFF.

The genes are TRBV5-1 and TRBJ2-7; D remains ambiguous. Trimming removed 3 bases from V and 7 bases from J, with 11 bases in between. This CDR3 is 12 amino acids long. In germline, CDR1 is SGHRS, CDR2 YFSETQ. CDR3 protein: CASSSTRLEQYF. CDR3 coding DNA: TGCGCCAGCAGCTCCACGAGGTTGGAGCAGTACTTC.

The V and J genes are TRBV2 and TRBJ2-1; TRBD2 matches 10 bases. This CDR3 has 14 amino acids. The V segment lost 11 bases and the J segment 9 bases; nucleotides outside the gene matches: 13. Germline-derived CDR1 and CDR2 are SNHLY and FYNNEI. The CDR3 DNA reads TGTGCCCACCAAAAAGCGGGAGGGGTTGGTGAGCAGTTCTTC. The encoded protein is CAHQKAGGVGEQFF.

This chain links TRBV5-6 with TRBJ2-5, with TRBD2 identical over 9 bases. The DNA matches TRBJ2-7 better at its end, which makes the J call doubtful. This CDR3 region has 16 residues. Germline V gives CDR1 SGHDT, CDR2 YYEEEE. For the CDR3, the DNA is TGTGCCAGCACCGTCACTAGCGGGTTAAGCTCCTACGAGCAGTACTTC. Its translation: CASTVTSGLSSYEQYF.